What follows is one TCR beta chain and its context. Its antigen is not known. The data are from a study of vaccination effects on CD4 cells after COVID-19. Whole-study findings and limits: Convalescent patients were scarce in the study, and it lacked early post-infection timepoints. Infection- and vaccine-induced clones contracted markedly late after vaccination.

Peptide-pool stimulation followed by sequencing identified expanded antigen-specific CD4+ clonotypes in the ViraFEST assay. At the end of about 10 days of culture, CD4+ T cells were isolated. Each participant was given two doses of one vaccine (BNT162b2 or mRNA-1273). According to the study, vaccine recipients showed no prior SARS-CoV-2 infection and negative nucleocapsid antibodies. Only in-frame clones appear in the TCRdb table, and some are missing; sequencing was by immunoSEQ multiplex PCR. The sample gives some 69,000 clones, 70% to 75% of which show up once; roughly 1.6% is in the top ten. This sequence originates from a human donor who received a COVID-19 vaccine. The material sequenced was CD4+ T cells from PBMCs cultured with HCoV-229E spike peptides, taken after COVID-19 vaccination.

The CDR3 is CASSEAWTGRGTEAFF. CDR3 nucleotide sequence: TGTGCCAGCAGTGAAGCGTGGACGGGGAGGGGCACTGAAGCTTTCTTT. The V and J genes are TRBV6-1 and TRBJ1-1, with D perhaps TRBD1 (5 bases). Germline V gene lookup returns CDR1 MNHNS and CDR2 SASEGT. The CDR3 is made up of 16 amino acids. V was cut by 0 bases and J by 4 bases, with 15 bases left in between.